Presented here are 29 T cell receptor beta chains from one specimen sequenced in a study of OX40 agonist ivuxolimab in advanced cancers. Libraries were made using the immunoSEQ multiplex PCR assay. TCRdb's version of the immuneACCESS table is confined to in-frame rearrangements and falls short of the full clone set. An unresolved V gene accounts for under half of the shortfall where checked; the remainder is of unknown origin. The sample contains 85,000 to 95,000 clones, over 75% of them found a single time. Clones ranked in the top ten supply roughly 2.5% of the sample. Sample: CD4+ or CD8+ T cells sorted from blood, taken in a trial of the OX40 agonist ivuxolimab. These receptors originate from an adult with an advanced solid tumor such as melanoma, head and neck, liver or kidney cancer.

The chain carries TRBV7-9 and TRBJ1-2; D uncertain. This CDR3 is 13 amino acids long. CDR1 and CDR2 from the germline V gene are SEHNR and FQNEAQ (reference sequence). V lost 4 bases, J lost 8 bases, and 14 bases lay in between. In DNA, the CDR3 is TGTGCCAGCAGCTCCACATCGGCAGTAGGCTACACCTTC. Translated, it gives CASSSTSAVGYTF.

V is TRBV30 and J is TRBJ2-7; D is unresolved. This CDR3 is built from 13 residues. Deletions cut 0 bases from V and 3 bases from J, with 9 bases between. Germline values: CDR1 GTSNPN, CDR2 SVGIG (reference sequence). In DNA form, the CDR3 reads TGTGCCTGGAGTGTCGGTCAGCTCTACGAGCAGTACTTC. This gives the protein CAWSVGQLYEQYF.

This sequence joins TRBV7-2 and TRBJ1-2; D unresolved. This CDR3 contains 13 residues. The germline CDR1 and CDR2 sequences are SGHTA and FQGNSA. Trimming removed 11 bases from V and 4 bases from J, with 17 bases in between. The CDR3 nucleotides read TGTGCCCGCAATGAAGGGCCAGGCTATGGCTACACCTTC. Amino acids: CARNEGPGYGYTF.

This chain links TRBV6-5 with TRBJ1-4; unclear D gene. CDR3 length equals 15 residues. CDR1 and CDR2 (germline): MNHEY, SVGAGI. The ends were cut back, 5 bases at V and 4 bases at J, with 14 bases in the middle. This CDR3 is CASSAQPILNEKLFF. Written as DNA, the CDR3 is TGTGCCAGCAGTGCTCAACCAATTCTTAATGAAAAACTGTTTTTT.

The J gene is TRBJ2-3, the V gene TRBV27; 13 bases are shared with TRBD2. CDR1 is MNHEY, CDR2 SMNVEV, per germline (reference sequence). V lost 4 bases and J lost 4; bases outside the gene matches: 5. This CDR3 contains 16 residues. As DNA, the CDR3 is TGTGCCAGCAGTTCTCGGACTAGCGGGAGTTCAGATACGCAGTATTTT. Its translation: CASSSRTSGSSDTQYF.

This rearrangement joins TRBV28 to TRBJ1-4; perhaps TRBD1 as D (5 bases). CDR3 size: 14 residues. Trimming cost V 11 bases and J 6 bases, with 19 bases left between them. Germline lookup yields CDR1 MDHEN and CDR2 SYDVKM. The CDR3, as DNA: TGTGCCTCCGCACCCCAGGGAGCGGATGAAAAACTGTTTTTT. Its protein product is CASAPQGADEKLFF.

V is TRBV19 and J is TRBJ1-4; no definite D call. The CDR3 is made up of 13 amino acids. CDR1 and CDR2 from the germline V gene are LNHDA and SQIVND (reference sequence). V lost 7 bases and J 11 bases, leaving 17 bases between the germline ends. The chain's CDR3 is CASKLQLVEKLFF. CDR3 DNA: TGTGCCAGTAAGCTACAGCTTGTGGAGAAACTGTTTTTT.

This clone was seen more than once but under ten times. V usage is TRBV6-6 and J usage is TRBJ1-2; D gene ambiguous. Germline V lookup: CDR1 MNHNY, CDR2 SVGAGI (reference sequence). This CDR3 region has 13 residues. V was shortened by 6 bases and J by 1 base, with 9 bases between the two germline ends. The CDR3 here is CASSLTRNYGYTF. Here the CDR3 DNA reads TGTGCCAGCAGCCTAACACGTAACTATGGCTACACCTTC.

The chain employs TRBV9 and TRBJ2-1, with D possibly matching TRBD2 (6 bases). Trimming removed 3 bases at V and 5 bases at J, with 15 bases between. This CDR3 comprises 15 residues. Germline assignment: CDR1 SGDLS and CDR2 YYNGEE. The DNA of the CDR3 is TGTGCCAGCAGCGCCCTGAGCGGGTTTAACAATGAGCAGTTCTTC. Residues: CASSALSGFNNEQFF.

This clone has only a few counts. The chain has TRBV5-1 and TRBJ2-2, with TRBD2 as a possible D gene (5 bases). The ends were cut back, 4 bases at V and 4 bases at J, with 11 bases in the middle. The germline V gene has CDR1 SGHRS and CDR2 YFSETQ. The CDR3 sequence is 14 residues long. This CDR3 is CASSPGLVTGELFF. The CDR3 DNA is TGCGCCAGCAGCCCTGGACTCGTCACCGGGGAGCTGTTTTTT.

This clone was seen just once. The CDR3 coding sequence is TGTGCCTGGAGTGAACTCAGGGGCGTGCCCGGCTACACCTTC. Its translation is CAWSELRGVPGYTF. V usage is TRBV30 and J usage is TRBJ1-2; the D gene is possibly TRBD1 (6 bases). From germline, CDR1 is GTSNPN and CDR2 SVGIG (reference sequence). Trimming removed 1 base at V and 8 bases at J, with 17 bases between. This CDR3 contains 14 residues.

This chain links TRBV5-6 with TRBJ2-1; TRBD2 is a possible D gene (6 bases). CDR1 and CDR2 from the germline V gene are SGHDT and YYEEEE. CDR3 length equals 15 residues. Trimming took 4 bases from V and 3 from J, leaving 14 bases between them. The CDR3 DNA is TGTGCCAGCAGCACGAAAAGCGGGCTCTACAATGAGCAGTTCTTC. Translation: CASSTKSGLYNEQFF.

This clone was seen more than once but under ten times. This sample includes further DNA sequences coding for the same CDR3. The rearrangement links TRBV28 to TRBJ1-4; D unresolved. V was shortened by 5 bases and J by 4 bases, with 11 bases between the two germline ends. The CDR3 covers 14 residues. Germline values: CDR1 MDHEN, CDR2 SYDVKM. CDR3 region: CASSPLGGNEKLFF. For the CDR3, the DNA is TGTGCCAGCAGTCCCCTTGGTGGTAATGAAAAACTGTTTTTT.

The V call is TRBV18, the J call TRBJ2-7; D is unresolved. Trimming took 3 bases from V and 7 from J, leaving 22 bases between them. Germline V gives CDR1 KGHSH, CDR2 LQKENI. This CDR3 has 16 amino acids. In nucleotides, the CDR3 is TGTGCCAGCTCACCCACCGCGGTCTCGTATGGTGAGGAGCAGTACTTC. Protein sequence: CASSPTAVSYGEEQYF.

This chain joins TRBV30 and TRBJ2-7, with D possibly matching TRBD2 (6 bases). There are 12 residues in the CDR3. Germline values: CDR1 GTSNPN, CDR2 SVGIG (reference sequence). Trimming stripped 3 bases from V and 3 bases from J, with 9 bases between. In DNA form, the CDR3 reads TGTGCCTGGAGGCGGGGTCTCTACGAGCAGTACTTC. It encodes CAWRRGLYEQYF.

V and J are TRBV10-2 and TRBJ2-1; D remains ambiguous. CDR3 size: 12 residues. Germline V CDR1 and CDR2: WSHSY, SAAADI. Deletions cut 5 bases from V and 9 bases from J, with 11 bases between. The CDR3 loop is CASSLTRTEQFF. As DNA, the CDR3 is TGCGCCAGCAGTCTAACTCGGACTGAGCAGTTCTTC.

The rearrangement uses TRBV14 and TRBJ2-7; D gene ambiguous. The CDR3 runs 13 residues. Trimming pared 1 base from V and 0 bases from J, leaving 4 bases between. The germline V gene encodes CDR1 SGHDN and CDR2 FVKESK. The CDR3 protein is CASSQAVSYEQYF. The CDR3 bases are TGTGCCAGCAGCCAAGCGGTCTCCTACGAGCAGTACTTC.

This CDR3 is CASSTGLNKETQYF. The CDR3 DNA follows: TGCGCCAGCAGCACGGGACTCAATAAAGAGACCCAGTACTTC. V usage is TRBV5-1 and J usage is TRBJ2-5; D might be TRBD2 (6 bases). The germline gives CDR1 SGHRS, CDR2 YFSETQ. The CDR3 is 14 residues long. The V end lost 4 bases, the J end lost 3 bases, and 13 bases lay between the germline ends.

V gene TRBV27 combines with J gene TRBJ2-7; no reliable D call. Germline-derived CDR1 and CDR2 are MNHEY and SMNVEV (reference sequence). V was trimmed by 5 bases and J by 6 bases, leaving 20 bases between them. This CDR3 contains 15 residues. The CDR3 DNA sequence: TGTGCCAGCAGTCCACCCGGACCTGGTCCTGGCGAGCAGTACTTC. Translating gives CASSPPGPGPGEQYF.

V and J are TRBV30 and TRBJ1-1, with TRBD1 as a possible D gene (6 bases). V was clipped by 2 bases and J by 0 bases, with 10 bases between them. Germline values: CDR1 GTSNPN, CDR2 SVGIG (reference sequence). This CDR3 region has 14 residues. The CDR3 protein is CAWSMGGMNTEAFF. CDR3 nucleotides: TGTGCCTGGAGTATGGGGGGCATGAACACTGAAGCTTTCTTT.

V and J are TRBV30 and TRBJ2-3; D unresolved. The germline V gene encodes CDR1 GTSNPN and CDR2 SVGIG (reference sequence). Trimming took off 4 bases at V and 6 bases at J, with 17 bases between the two ends. The CDR3 spans 14 residues. CDR3 loop: CAWMADLLPDTQYF. The CDR3, as DNA: TGTGCCTGGATGGCGGACCTCCTCCCCGATACGCAGTATTTT. The whole variable domain, remainder taken from reference TRBV30 and TRBJ2-3, is SQTIHQWPATLVQPVGSPLSLECTVEGTSNPNLYWYRQAAGRGLQLLFYSVGIGQISSEVPQNLSASRPQDRQFILSSKKLLLSDSGFYLCAWMADLLPDTQYFGPGTRLTVL.

The rearrangement joins TRBV10-3 to TRBJ2-3, with TRBD2 matching 7 bases. This CDR3 contains 14 residues. Trimming at V came to 6 bases and at J to 0 bases, leaving 3 bases not matched to a gene. The germline V gene has CDR1 ENHRY and CDR2 SYGVKD. CDR3 amino acids: CAIRDSGSTDTQYF. CDR3 in DNA: TGTGCCATCAGAGATAGCGGGAGCACAGATACGCAGTATTTT.

The J gene is TRBJ2-1, the V gene TRBV10-3; D unclear. The ends were cut back, 11 bases at V and 6 bases at J, with 14 bases in the middle. The CDR3 is 12 amino acids. CDR1 is ENHRY, CDR2 SYGVKD, per germline. The CDR3 is CAYGWSGNEQFF. The CDR3 DNA reads TGTGCCTACGGGTGGTCGGGCAATGAGCAGTTCTTC.

This chain's CDR3 is CASSLRRSWGSEQYF. DNA for the CDR3: TGTGCCAGCAGCTTACGGCGTTCGTGGGGGAGCGAGCAGTACTTC. V gene TRBV7-2 combines with J gene TRBJ2-7; perhaps D is TRBD1 or TRBD2 (5 bases each). The CDR3 is 15 amino acids. The V gene lost 2 bases and the J gene lost 6 bases, with 17 bases spanning the gap. Germline lookup yields CDR1 SGHTA and CDR2 FQGNSA.

The rearrangement uses TRBV9 and TRBJ1-1, with D unresolved. From germline, CDR1 is SGDLS and CDR2 YYNGEE. Trimming stripped 4 bases from V and 0 bases from J, with 7 bases between. The CDR3 is made up of 13 amino acids. CDR3 in amino acids: CASSIAMNTEAFF. CDR3 DNA sequence: TGTGCCAGCAGCATTGCCATGAACACTGAAGCTTTCTTT.

In its sample, this clone was seen once. J is TRBJ2-7 and V is TRBV28; TRBD1 might be the D (6 bases). The CDR3 is made up of 14 amino acids. Per germline, CDR1 MDHEN and CDR2 SYDVKM. V gave up 6 bases and J gave up 4 bases, with 16 bases separating them. As DNA, the CDR3 is TGTGCCAGCAGCCGCACAGGGAATCGGTACGAGCAGTACTTC. As protein: CASSRTGNRYEQYF.

V usage is TRBV5-1 and J usage is TRBJ1-5; TRBD1 might be the D (5 bases). The germline gives CDR1 SGHRS, CDR2 YFSETQ. The CDR3 has 14 residues. V was pared by 3 bases and J by 5 bases, with 12 bases between. The CDR3 DNA reads as TGCGCCAGCAGCTACAACGGGGGAGATCAGCCCCAGCATTTT. The encoded protein is CASSYNGGDQPQHF.

This chain uses TRBV29-1 with TRBJ1-1, with 7 nucleotides matching TRBD1. The CDR3 sequence is 12 residues long. With V trimmed by 6 bases and J by 4 bases, 5 bases remained unmatched. Germline V gene data show CDR1 as SQVTM and CDR2 as ANQGSEA. CDR3: CSVVGQFTEAFF. The CDR3 bases are TGCAGCGTGGTGGGACAGTTCACTGAAGCTTTCTTT.

Only a few counts were recorded for this clone. This rearrangement joins TRBV10-2 to TRBJ1-2; D unresolved. Germline lookup yields CDR1 WSHSY and CDR2 SAAADI. The CDR3 length is 14 residues. Trimming cost V 0 bases and J 4 bases, with 9 bases left between them. Here the CDR3 reads CASSESIGAYGYTF. The CDR3 nucleotides read TGCGCCAGCAGTGAGTCAATAGGAGCCTATGGCTACACCTTC.